A selection of T cell receptor beta chains follows, all from one sample in a study of cytomegalovirus exposure and HLA in healthy donors. The protocol was immunoSEQ multiplex PCR, while the TCRdb copy is restricted to in-frame clones and leaves out a portion. The table records about 170,000 clones, about 95% of them present only once. Sequenced input: PBMCs. The receptors derive from a woman between 18 and 29 years old in good health and CMV-seronegative. Both conserved end residues are trimmed from each CDR3. The order of the fields is J gene, D gene, V gene, CDR3 protein. The D gene is left open where the match is weak.

TRBJ2-7 - TRBV21-1 ASSKGGGQMYSYEQY
TRBJ1-2 - TRBV6-5 ASLKPGGDGGYT
TRBJ2-3 TRBD2 TRBV9 ASSFGGAVTDTQY
TRBJ1-2 - TRBV7-2 ASSLELEGSGGYT
TRBJ1-5 - TRBV9 ASSVAGARDQPQH
TRBJ1-1 - TRBV27 ASSLRPQGNTEAF
TRBJ2-7 TRBD1 TRBV29-1 SVETAGGPH
TRBJ1-2 TRBD1 TRBV6-1 ASSEVWDRGANYGYT
TRBJ2-1 - TRBV2 ATFSLIGNEQF
TRBJ1-3 TRBD1 TRBV18 ASSPPGQAGNTIY
TRBJ2-5 - TRBV5-4 ASSLGLEETQY
TRBJ2-1 TRBD2 TRBV19 ASTPGLAGYNEQF
TRBJ1-4 - TRBV5-1 ASSAGATNEKLF
TRBJ2-5 TRBD2 TRBV10-3 AISQGLAGNQETQY
TRBJ2-7 - TRBV5-1 ASSLAGTTYEQY
TRBJ1-2 - TRBV7-9 ASSLGGGYGYT
TRBJ2-2 - TRBV14 ASSQDSFLVGVHGELF
TRBJ2-2 TRBD1 TRBV5-6 ASSHSDRAGAGELF
TRBJ1-2 - TRBV5-4 ASSLEWSGLGYT
TRBJ2-3 TRBD1 TRBV18 ASSPGQTTDTQY
TRBJ2-3 - TRBV7-2 ASSQLGGGGFTDTQY
TRBJ1-2 TRBD1 TRBV5-1 ASSSGTGVSYGYT
TRBJ2-7 TRBD2 TRBV5-1 ASSFGVAGTYEQY
TRBJ1-4 - TRBV29-1 SVGQRIGEKLF
TRBJ1-1 - TRBV5-1 ASSSIDRPNTEAF
TRBJ2-2 - TRBV4-1 ASSRPDRDTGELF
TRBJ1-5 TRBD1 TRBV4-1 ASSQYWTGVNQPQH
TRBJ2-7 TRBD2 TRBV5-4 ASSAGTTPSYEQY
TRBJ2-7 TRBD1 TRBV7-2 ATRPGQGRSYEQY
TRBJ1-2 - TRBV7-2 ASSLDREGGYT
TRBJ1-2 - TRBV6-5 ASRGAANYGYT
TRBJ2-7 - TRBV18 ASSPLTRHYEQY
TRBJ2-1 TRBD1 TRBV6-5 ASSSDRGPYNEQF
TRBJ2-1 - TRBV19 ASSIDRSSYNEQF
TRBJ1-5 TRBD1 TRBV19 ASSIWQGAYQPQH
TRBJ1-1 - TRBV7-9 ASSFLEAF
TRBJ2-7 TRBD1 TRBV4-1 ASSHSDRAYEQY
TRBJ2-3 TRBD2 TRBV6-4 ASPGLGVFYTQY
TRBJ2-1 - TRBV6-6 ASSYQGRQYNEQF
TRBJ2-5 - TRBV15 ATSRDFGIQETQY
TRBJ1-2 - TRBV18 ASSPGEEGNYGYT
TRBJ1-2 - TRBV7-6 ASSLVSDTNYGYT
TRBJ1-6 TRBD1 TRBV12-5 ASGLRTGGLSSYNSPLH
TRBJ2-6 - TRBV19 ARAQGSGANVLT
TRBJ1-1 - TRBV2 ASSDTGMRTEAF